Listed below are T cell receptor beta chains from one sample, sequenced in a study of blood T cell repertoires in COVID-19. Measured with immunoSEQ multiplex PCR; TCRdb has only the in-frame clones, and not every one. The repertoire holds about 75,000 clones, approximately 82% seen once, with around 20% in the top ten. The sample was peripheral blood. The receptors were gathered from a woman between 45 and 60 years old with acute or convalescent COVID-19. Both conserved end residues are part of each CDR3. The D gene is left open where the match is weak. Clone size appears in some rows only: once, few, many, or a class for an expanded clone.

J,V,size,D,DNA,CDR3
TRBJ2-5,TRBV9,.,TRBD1,TGTGCCAGCAGTCCCAGGGGGACAGATAAAGAGACCCAGTACTTC,CASSPRGTDKETQYF
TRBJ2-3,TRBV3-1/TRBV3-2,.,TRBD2,TGTGCCAGCAGCCTGGGGACTAAGGCCACAGATACGCAGTATTTT,CASSLGTKATDTQYF
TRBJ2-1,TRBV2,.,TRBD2,TGTGCCAGCACAGCGGGGGTCTCCTACAATGAGCAGTTCTTC,CASTAGVSYNEQFF
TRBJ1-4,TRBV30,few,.,TGTGCCTGGAGTGTGCAGGCTAATGAAAAACTGTTTTTT,CAWSVQANEKLFF
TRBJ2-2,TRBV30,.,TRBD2,TGTGCCTGGAGTACGAAGCGGGGGGGGAACACCGGGGAGCTGTTTTTT,CAWSTKRGGNTGELFF
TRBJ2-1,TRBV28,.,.,TGTGCCAGCAGTTTCTTGGGAAGGGGTTACAATGAGCAGTTCTTC,CASSFLGRGYNEQFF
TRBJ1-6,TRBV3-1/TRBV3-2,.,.,TGTGCCAGCAGCCAAGGGGTCGGGGGTTCACCCCTCCACTTT,CASSQGVGGSPLHF
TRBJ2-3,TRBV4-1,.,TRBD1,TGCGCCAGCAGCCGGGCCGGGACAGGGGTAAGAGATACGCAGTATTTT,CASSRAGTGVRDTQYF
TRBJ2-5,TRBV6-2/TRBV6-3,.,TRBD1,TGTGCCAGCAGTTACGGCAGGGGGCTCCTCCAAGAGACCCAGTACTTC,CASSYGRGLLQETQYF
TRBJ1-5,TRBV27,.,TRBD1,TGTGCCAGCAGGGCGACAGGGGCGGGACAGCCCCAGCATTTT,CASRATGAGQPQHF
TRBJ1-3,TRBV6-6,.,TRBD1,TGTGCCAGCAGTCCCGGGACAGGGGGGCCTGGAAACACCATATATTTT,CASSPGTGGPGNTIYF
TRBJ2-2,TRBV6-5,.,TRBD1,TGTGCCAGCAGTAACAGGGGGAAGAACACCGGGGAGCTGTTTTTT,CASSNRGKNTGELFF
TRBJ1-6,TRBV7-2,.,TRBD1,TGTGCCAGCAGCTTAGTCAGGGGGAATTCACCCCTCCACTTT,CASSLVRGNSPLHF
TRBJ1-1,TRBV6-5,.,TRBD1,TGTGCCAGCAGTTACTCCGGGACAGGTGAAGCTTTCTTT,CASSYSGTGEAFF
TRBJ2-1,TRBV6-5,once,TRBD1,TGTGCCAGCAGCTCCGGGACAGCACGCGCTGGGCAGTTCTTC,CASSSGTARAGQFF
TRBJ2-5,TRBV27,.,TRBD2,TGTGCCAGCAGTTCTTTAGCGGGGGGCACCATGTCCCAGTACTTC,CASSSLAGGTMSQYF
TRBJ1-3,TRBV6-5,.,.,TGTGCCAGCGGAGGTTACTCTGGAAACACCATATATTTT,CASGGYSGNTIYF
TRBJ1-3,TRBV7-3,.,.,TGTGCCAGCAGCTCGGGGAGGGCTGGAAACACCATATATTTT,CASSSGRAGNTIYF
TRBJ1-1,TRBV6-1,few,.,TGTGCCAGCAGTGAATGGGGTAGGGGTGAAGCTTTCTTT,CASSEWGRGEAFF
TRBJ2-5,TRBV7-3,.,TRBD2,TGTGCCAGCAGCCCAGGCGGCAGCGGGGGGAACCAAGAGACCCAGTACTTC,CASSPGGSGGNQETQYF